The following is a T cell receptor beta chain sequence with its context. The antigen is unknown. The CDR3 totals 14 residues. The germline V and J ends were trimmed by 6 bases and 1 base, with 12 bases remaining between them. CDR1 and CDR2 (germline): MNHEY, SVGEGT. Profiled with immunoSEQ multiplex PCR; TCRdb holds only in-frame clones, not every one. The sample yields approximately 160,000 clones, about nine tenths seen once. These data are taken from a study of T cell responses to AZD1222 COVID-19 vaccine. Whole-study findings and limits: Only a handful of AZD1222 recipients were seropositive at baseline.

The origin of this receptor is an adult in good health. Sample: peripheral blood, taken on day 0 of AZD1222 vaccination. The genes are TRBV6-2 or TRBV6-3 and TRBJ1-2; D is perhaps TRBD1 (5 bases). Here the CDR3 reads CASSMGPSNYGYTF. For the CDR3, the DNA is TGTGCCAGCAGCATGGGACCGAGTAACTATGGCTACACCTTC.